A selection of T cell receptor beta chains follows, all from one sample in a study of T cells in tuberculosis. The assay was immunoSEQ multiplex PCR, and TCRdb's table has in-frame clones only and misses some. The table records roughly 60,000 clones, roughly 79% of them present only once. The source material was CD1b-GMM tetramer-negative cells sorted from PBMCs. The receptors were gathered from an adult woman with latent tuberculosis. Both conserved end residues are part of each CDR3. D genes are given only for firm matches. Expanded clones get a size class; other rows say once, few or many, or leave the size out.

V gene	D gene	clone size	CDR3 length	J gene	CDR3 protein	CDR3 DNA
TRBV2	.	.	15	TRBJ1-6	CASSEGRTLNSPLHF	TGTGCCAGCAGCGAGGGCCGCACCCTAAATTCACCCCTCCACTTT
TRBV19	.	.	14	TRBJ1-1	CASSINRGVAEAFF	TGTGCCAGTAGTATCAATCGGGGAGTGGCTGAAGCTTTCTTT
TRBV4-2	TRBD1	.	13	TRBJ1-1	CASSQDQGAEAFF	TGTGCCAGCAGCCAAGATCAGGGGGCGGAAGCTTTCTTT
TRBV19	.	few	12	TRBJ2-7	CASVSGSYEQYF	TGTGCCAGTGTCAGCGGCTCCTACGAGCAGTACTTC
TRBV7-3	.	.	13	TRBJ1-3	CASVRDSGNTIYF	TGTGCCAGCGTCAGGGACTCTGGAAACACCATATATTTT
TRBV4-3	.	.	15	TRBJ1-1	CASSQDLAWKLEAFF	TGCGCCAGCAGCCAAGATCTAGCCTGGAAGCTTGAAGCTTTCTTT
TRBV9	TRBD1	.	14	TRBJ1-1	CASSSRQGMTEAFF	TGTGCCAGCAGCTCACGACAGGGCATGACTGAAGCTTTCTTT
TRBV6-5	.	.	14	TRBJ1-4	CASSETRVNEKLFF	TGTGCCAGCAGTGAAACCCGGGTGAATGAAAAACTGTTTTTT
TRBV7-3	TRBD1	few	13	TRBJ2-5	CASSPGQSETQYF	TGTGCCAGCAGCCCGGGACAGTCGGAGACCCAGTACTTC
TRBV28	.	.	13	TRBJ1-3	CASSLRDGNTIYF	TGTGCCAGCAGTTTGCGGGATGGAAACACCATATATTTT
TRBV7-2	TRBD2	.	14	TRBJ2-7	CASSPSSGVGKQYF	TGTGCCAGCAGCCCTTCTAGCGGGGTGGGAAAGCAGTACTTC
TRBV5-1	.	.	15	TRBJ2-7	CASSHLTDSSYEQYF	TGCGCCAGCAGCCACCTTACAGATTCCTCCTACGAGCAGTACTTC
TRBV30	TRBD1	.	15	TRBJ1-1	CAWRVGDRVGSEAFF	TGTGCCTGGAGGGTTGGGGACAGGGTAGGGTCTGAAGCTTTCTTT
TRBV7-9	.	few	14	TRBJ2-7	CASSLGGTHDEQYF	TGTGCCAGCAGTCTAGGGGGTACGCACGACGAGCAGTACTTC
TRBV5-1	TRBD2	.	15	TRBJ2-1	CASRPSSGGAVEQFF	TGCGCCAGCAGGCCTTCAAGCGGGGGGGCAGTCGAGCAGTTCTTC
TRBV28	.	.	15	TRBJ1-5	CASSSPSGGYQPQHF	TGTGCCAGCAGTTCCCCGTCGGGCGGGTATCAGCCCCAGCATTTT
TRBV11-3	TRBD2	.	15	TRBJ2-1	CASSSSGGPSNEQFF	TGTGCCAGCAGCTCAAGCGGGGGCCCTTCCAATGAGCAGTTCTTC
TRBV19	TRBD2	.	12	TRBJ2-7	CASSGGAYEQYF	TGTGCCAGTAGCGGGGGGGCCTACGAGCAGTACTTC
TRBV5-1	.	.	14	TRBJ2-1	CASSSDGGYNEQFF	TGCGCCAGCAGCTCTGACGGAGGGTACAATGAGCAGTTCTTC
TRBV30	.	.	13	TRBJ2-4	CAWSLEAKNIQYF	TGTGCCTGGAGTTTAGAAGCCAAAAACATTCAGTACTTC
TRBV7-9	.	.	15	TRBJ2-1	CASSLTGRGQNEQFF	TGTGCCAGCAGCTTAACCGGGAGGGGACAGAATGAGCAGTTCTTC
TRBV5-6	.	.	16	TRBJ2-1	CASRGQGGSSYNEQFF	TGTGCCAGCAGAGGGCAGGGGGGTAGCTCCTACAATGAGCAGTTCTTC
TRBV19	TRBD2	.	15	TRBJ2-1	CASSSRQRGYNEQFF	TGTGCCAGTAGCTCCCGACAGCGGGGATACAATGAGCAGTTCTTC
TRBV14	TRBD2	.	15	TRBJ2-7	CASSRKPLAGNEQYF	TGTGCCAGCAGTCGGAAGCCACTAGCGGGCAACGAGCAGTACTTC
TRBV5-6	TRBD2	.	13	TRBJ2-7	CASSLVSGSEQYF	TGTGCCAGCAGCTTGGTTAGCGGGAGCGAGCAGTACTTC
TRBV6-1	TRBD2	.	13	TRBJ2-1	CASTTLADNEQFF	TGTGCCAGCACGACTCTAGCGGACAATGAGCAGTTCTTC
TRBV19	.	.	11	TRBJ2-7	CASSGGYEQYF	TGTGCCAGTAGCGGGGGCTACGAGCAGTACTTC
TRBV27	.	.	12	TRBJ1-2	CASSQSGLSYTF	TGTGCCAGCAGCCAATCGGGTTTGAGCTACACCTTC
TRBV5-6	TRBD2	.	16	TRBJ2-1	CASSLVSGRLYNEQFF	TGTGCCAGCAGCTTGGTTAGCGGGAGGCTGTACAATGAGCAGTTCTTC
TRBV27	TRBD2	.	16	TRBJ2-2	CASSSPGLGVPGELFF	TGTGCCAGCAGTTCCCCGGGACTAGGGGTCCCCGGGGAGCTGTTTTTT
TRBV5-4	.	once	14	TRBJ2-3	CASSLAHKTDTQYF	TGTGCCAGCAGCTTGGCCCACAAGACAGATACGCAGTATTTT
TRBV28	.	.	14	TRBJ1-1	CASNLQGMNTEAFF	TGTGCCAGCAACCTACAGGGAATGAACACTGAAGCTTTCTTT
TRBV9	.	.	15	TRBJ2-3	CASSVVSLGTDTQYF	TGTGCCAGCAGCGTAGTATCCCTCGGGACAGATACGCAGTATTTT
TRBV29-1	TRBD1	.	13	TRBJ2-7	CSATGTGQYEQYF	TGCAGCGCCACCGGGACAGGGCAGTACGAGCAGTACTTC
TRBV28	.	.	13	TRBJ1-2	CASSLLPVDGYTF	TGTGCCAGCAGTTTATTACCGGTTGATGGCTACACCTTC
TRBV6-6	TRBD2	few	15	TRBJ2-3	CASSRGLAGVGGQYF	TGTGCCAGCAGCCGGGGACTAGCGGGGGTTGGAGGGCAGTATTTT
TRBV7-9	.	.	14	TRBJ2-1	CASSLTTIDNEQFF	TGTGCCAGCAGCTTAACCACTATTGACAATGAGCAGTTCTTC
TRBV18	.	.	15	TRBJ2-7	CASSPKSGTSYEQYF	TGTGCCAGCTCACCCAAGTCCGGGACAAGTTACGAGCAGTACTTC
TRBV6-1	.	few	14	TRBJ1-3	CASSLEGKSNTIYF	TGTGCCAGCAGCCTAGAGGGTAAATCGAACACCATATATTTT
TRBV6-1	TRBD2	.	17	TRBJ2-3	CASSATSGTSSTDTQYF	TGTGCCAGCAGTGCGACTAGCGGGACCTCTAGCACAGATACGCAGTATTTT
TRBV7-9	TRBD1	.	13	TRBJ1-1	CASSLEQGARAFF	TGTGCCAGCAGCTTAGAACAGGGGGCGCGAGCTTTCTTT
TRBV2	TRBD1	.	13	TRBJ2-7	CASRDRGSYEQYF	TGTGCCAGCAGAGACAGGGGGTCCTACGAGCAGTACTTC
TRBV7-3	TRBD2	once	12	TRBJ2-1	CASGLAGSRQFF	TGTGCCAGCGGGCTAGCGGGTTCACGGCAGTTCTTC
TRBV28	TRBD2	.	18	TRBJ2-1	CASSPRPGLAGVDNEQFF	TGTGCCAGCAGTCCTCGCCCCGGACTAGCGGGAGTTGACAATGAGCAGTTCTTC
TRBV19	.	few	15	TRBJ2-7	CASSIGTGNTYEQYF	TGTGCCAGTAGTATAGGTACAGGGAATACCTACGAGCAGTACTTC
TRBV7-2	TRBD2	.	15	TRBJ2-5	CASSPPGGIQETQYF	TGTGCCAGCAGCCCCCCGGGGGGAATCCAAGAGACCCAGTACTTC
TRBV11-2	TRBD2	.	18	TRBJ2-5	CASSLDPDSGGVGETQYF	TGTGCCAGCAGCTTAGATCCGGATAGCGGGGGGGTCGGGGAGACCCAGTACTTC
TRBV4-2	.	.	14	TRBJ2-7	CASSRSSWRDEQYF	TGTGCCAGCAGCCGGAGTAGCTGGCGGGACGAGCAGTACTTC